This T cell receptor beta chain is drawn from a study of blood T cells in healthy people across ages. Whole-study findings and limits: Diversity was higher, and naive CD4+ cells more numerous, in long-lived donors than in aged donors. Unsorted PBMC material precluded a definitive naive versus antigen-experienced comparison.

For the second PCR, which ran for 7 to 11 cycles, a sample-barcoded 5' primer and a J-beta primer mix were used. CDR3-containing paired-end reads numbered at least 2.5 million in each sample. MiXCR, run by TCRdb on the 5' RACE reads, gives a single entry per CDR3 protein. The sample has 600,000 or so distinct CDR3 sequences, under 55% seen once. With regard to this clonotype: Its antigen is not known.

V dropped 1 base and J dropped 2 bases, with 11 bases sitting between them. Germline assignment: CDR1 SGHTA and CDR2 FQGTGA. The CDR3 consists of 15 residues. The genes are TRBV7-3 and TRBJ2-5; D tentatively fits TRBD1 or TRBD2 (6 bases each). Sequencing input: blood. The source is a man aged 80 or over in good health. The chain's CDR3 is CASSLMGGIQETQYF. The CDR3, as DNA: TGTGCCAGCAGCTTAATGGGGGGCATACAAGAGACCCAGTACTTC.